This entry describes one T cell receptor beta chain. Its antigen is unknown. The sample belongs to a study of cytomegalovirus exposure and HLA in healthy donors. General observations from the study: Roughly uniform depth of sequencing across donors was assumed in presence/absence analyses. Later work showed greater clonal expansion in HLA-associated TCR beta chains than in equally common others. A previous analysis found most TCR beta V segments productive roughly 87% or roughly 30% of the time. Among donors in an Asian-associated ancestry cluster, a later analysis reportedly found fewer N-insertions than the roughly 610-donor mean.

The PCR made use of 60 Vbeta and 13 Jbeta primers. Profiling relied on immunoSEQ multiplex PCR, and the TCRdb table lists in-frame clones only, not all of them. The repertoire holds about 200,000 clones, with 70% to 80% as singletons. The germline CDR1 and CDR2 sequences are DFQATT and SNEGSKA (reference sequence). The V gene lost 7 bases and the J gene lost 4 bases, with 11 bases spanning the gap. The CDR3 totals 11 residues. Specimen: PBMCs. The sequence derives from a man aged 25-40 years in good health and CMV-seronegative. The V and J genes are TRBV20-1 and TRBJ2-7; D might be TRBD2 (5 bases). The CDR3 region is CSVGNGYEQYF. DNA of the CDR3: TGCAGTGTCGGGAACGGTTACGAGCAGTACTTC.